The source of this T cell receptor beta chain is a study of spatial heterogeneity in lung cancer. Turning to the study itself: Compared with alpha-chain sequences, beta-chain sequences were consistently detected in greater numbers. TCR and UMI combinations that were unique each appeared, on average, more than ten times in raw reads.

A distinct unique molecular identifier was carried by each TCR cDNA molecule. Each CDR3 protein gets one entry after TCRdb re-called the 5' RACE reads with MiXCR. The table includes about 45,000 distinct CDR3 sequences, about 10% detected once. This CDR3 region has 15 residues. After removal of 0 bases from V and 10 bases from J, the junction contained 5 bases not matched to a gene. CDR1 is MNHNS and CDR2 is SASEGT in the germline V gene. Time point given: sample taken at primary tumor resection. Unsorted whole RNA from tumor, nontumor lung or frozen PBMC underwent sequencing. Sequences were derived from PBMCs, sampled at surgery. This chain connects TRBV6-1 to TRBJ1-6; 8 positions match TRBD1. The receptor was derived from a female donor with early-stage non-small cell lung cancer. Written as DNA, the CDR3 is TGTGCCAGCAGTGAAGCCTGGACAGGGCAGTCACCCCTCCACTTT. It encodes CASSEAWTGQSPLHF.